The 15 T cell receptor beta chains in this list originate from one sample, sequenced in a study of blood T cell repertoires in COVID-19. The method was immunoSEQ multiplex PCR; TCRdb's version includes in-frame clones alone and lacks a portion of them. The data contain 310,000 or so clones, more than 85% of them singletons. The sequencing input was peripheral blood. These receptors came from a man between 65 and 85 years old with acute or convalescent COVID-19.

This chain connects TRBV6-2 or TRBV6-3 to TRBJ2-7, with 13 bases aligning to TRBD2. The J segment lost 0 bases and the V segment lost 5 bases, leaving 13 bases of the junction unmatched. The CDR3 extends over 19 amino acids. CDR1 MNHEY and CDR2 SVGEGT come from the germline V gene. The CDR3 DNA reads TGTGCCAGCAGTCCGCTTGGGGGACTAGCGGGGCCTGGCTCCTACGAGCAGTACTTC. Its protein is CASSPLGGLAGPGSYEQYF.

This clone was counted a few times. For the CDR3, the DNA is TGCGCCAGCACCTCGAGACAGGAAACGGGCACCGGGGAGCTGTTTTTT. Protein: CASTSRQETGTGELFF. The chain is built from TRBV5-1 and TRBJ2-2, with D possibly TRBD1 on 6 matching bases. Trimming pared 6 bases from V and 4 bases from J, leaving 19 bases between. Per the germline V gene, CDR1 is SGHRS and CDR2 is YFSETQ. CDR3 length: 16 residues. Filled out from reference TRBV5-1 and TRBJ2-2, the complete variable domain reads KAGVTQTPRYLIKTRGQQVTLSCSPISGHRSVSWYQQTPGQGLQFLFEYFSETQRNKGNFPGRFSGRQFSNSRSEMNVSTLELGDSALYLCASTSRQETGTGELFFGEGSRLTVL.

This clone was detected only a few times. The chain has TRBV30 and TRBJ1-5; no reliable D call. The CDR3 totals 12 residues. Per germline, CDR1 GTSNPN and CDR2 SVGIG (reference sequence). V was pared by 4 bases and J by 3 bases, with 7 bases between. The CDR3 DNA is TGTGCCTGGAACTCCTACAATCAGCCCCAGCATTTT. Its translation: CAWNSYNQPQHF. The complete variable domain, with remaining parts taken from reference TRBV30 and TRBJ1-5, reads SQTIHQWPATLVQPVGSPLSLECTVEGTSNPNLYWYRQAAGRGLQLLFYSVGIGQISSEVPQNLSASRPQDRQFILSSKKLLLSDSGFYLCAWNSYNQPQHFGDGTRLSIL.

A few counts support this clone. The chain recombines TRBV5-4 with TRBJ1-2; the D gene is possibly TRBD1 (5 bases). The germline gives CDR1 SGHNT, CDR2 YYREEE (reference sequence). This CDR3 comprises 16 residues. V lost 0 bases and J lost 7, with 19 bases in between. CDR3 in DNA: TGTGCCAGCAGCTTGGACCCATGGGGAGGGGCCGGTGGCTACACCTTC. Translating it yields CASSLDPWGGAGGYTF.

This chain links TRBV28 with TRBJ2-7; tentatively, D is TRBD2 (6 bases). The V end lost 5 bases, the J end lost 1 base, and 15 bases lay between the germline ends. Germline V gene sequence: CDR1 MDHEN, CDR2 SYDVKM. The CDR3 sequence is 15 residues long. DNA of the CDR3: TGTGCCAGCAGTGCGCCCGGGACTTCTTCCTACGAGCAGTACTTC. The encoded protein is CASSAPGTSSYEQYF.

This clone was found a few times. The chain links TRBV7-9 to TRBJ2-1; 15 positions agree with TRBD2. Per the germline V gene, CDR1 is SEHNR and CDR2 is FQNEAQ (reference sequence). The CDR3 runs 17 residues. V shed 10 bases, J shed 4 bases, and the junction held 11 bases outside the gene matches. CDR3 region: CANEGLAGGNNYNEQFF. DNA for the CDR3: TGTGCCAACGAAGGACTAGCGGGGGGGAATAATTACAATGAGCAGTTCTTC.

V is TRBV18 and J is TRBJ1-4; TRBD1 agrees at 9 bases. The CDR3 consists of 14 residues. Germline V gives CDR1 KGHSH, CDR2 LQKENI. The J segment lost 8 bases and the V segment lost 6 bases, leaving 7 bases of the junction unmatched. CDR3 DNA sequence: TGTGCCAGCTCCGCGGACAGGGGTGGCGAAAAACTGTTTTTT. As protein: CASSADRGGEKLFF.

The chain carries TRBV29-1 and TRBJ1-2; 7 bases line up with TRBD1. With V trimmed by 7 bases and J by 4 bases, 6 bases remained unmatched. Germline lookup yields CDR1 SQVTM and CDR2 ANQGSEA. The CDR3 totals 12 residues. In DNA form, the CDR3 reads TGCAGCGCTGGACAGGCTGGCTATGGCTACACCTTC. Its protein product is CSAGQAGYGYTF.

The CDR3 DNA reads as TGTGCCAGCAGTTTAATGAGCTATGGCTACACCTTC. It codes for CASSLMSYGYTF. The chain recombines TRBV28 with TRBJ1-2; D is ambiguous. V was cut by 2 bases and J by 4 bases, with 5 bases left in between. The V gene's germline CDR1 is MDHEN and CDR2 SYDVKM. This CDR3 is 12 amino acids long.

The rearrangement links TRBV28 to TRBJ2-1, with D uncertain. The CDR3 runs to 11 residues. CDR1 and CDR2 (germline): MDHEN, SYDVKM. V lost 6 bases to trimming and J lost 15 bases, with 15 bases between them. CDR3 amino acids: CASSRNYDWFF. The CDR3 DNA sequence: TGTGCCAGCAGCCGTAACTATGACTGGTTCTTC.

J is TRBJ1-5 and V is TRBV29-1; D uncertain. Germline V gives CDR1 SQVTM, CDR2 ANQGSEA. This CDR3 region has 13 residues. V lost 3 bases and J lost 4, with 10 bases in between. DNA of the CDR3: TGCAGCGTTGAGGAGGAGGGAAATCAGCCCCAGCATTTT. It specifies CSVEEEGNQPQHF.

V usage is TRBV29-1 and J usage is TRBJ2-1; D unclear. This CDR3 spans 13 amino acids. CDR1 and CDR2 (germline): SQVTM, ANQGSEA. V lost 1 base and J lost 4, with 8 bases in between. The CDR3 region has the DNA TGCAGCGTTGAAGGGCCTTTATACAATGAGCAGTTCTTC. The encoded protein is CSVEGPLYNEQFF.

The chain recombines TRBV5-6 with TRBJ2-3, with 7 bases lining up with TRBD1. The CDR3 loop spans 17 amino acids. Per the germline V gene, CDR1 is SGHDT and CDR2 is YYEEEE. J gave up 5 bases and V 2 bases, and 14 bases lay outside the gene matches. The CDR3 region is CASSFDPGRGSLDTQYF. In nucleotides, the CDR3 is TGTGCCAGCAGCTTCGATCCCGGCAGGGGGTCTCTAGATACGCAGTATTTT.

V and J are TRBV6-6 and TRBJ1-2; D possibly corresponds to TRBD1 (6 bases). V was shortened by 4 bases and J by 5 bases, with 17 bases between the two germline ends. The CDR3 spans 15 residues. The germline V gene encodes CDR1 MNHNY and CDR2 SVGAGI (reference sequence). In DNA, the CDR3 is TGTGCCAGCAGTTCTGGACAGCCCTACCTTTATGGCTACACCTTC. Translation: CASSSGQPYLYGYTF.

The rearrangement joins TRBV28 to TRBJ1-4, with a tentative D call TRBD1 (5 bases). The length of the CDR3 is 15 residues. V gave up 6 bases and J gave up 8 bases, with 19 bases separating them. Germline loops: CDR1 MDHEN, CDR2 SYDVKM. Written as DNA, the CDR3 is TGTGCCAGCAGCCCCTCCGGGACTGGGATAGAAAAACTGTTTTTT. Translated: CASSPSGTGIEKLFF.